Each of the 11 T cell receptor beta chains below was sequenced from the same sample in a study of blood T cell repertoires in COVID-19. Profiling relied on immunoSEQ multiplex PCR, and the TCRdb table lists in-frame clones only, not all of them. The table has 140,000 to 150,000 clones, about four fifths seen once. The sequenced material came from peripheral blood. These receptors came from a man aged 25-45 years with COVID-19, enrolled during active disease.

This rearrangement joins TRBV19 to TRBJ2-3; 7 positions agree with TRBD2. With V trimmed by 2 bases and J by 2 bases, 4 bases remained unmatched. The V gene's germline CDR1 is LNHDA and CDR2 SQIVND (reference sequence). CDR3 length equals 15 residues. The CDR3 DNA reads TGTGCCAGTAGTATATCCCTAGCGGCCACAGATACGCAGTATTTT. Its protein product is CASSISLAATDTQYF. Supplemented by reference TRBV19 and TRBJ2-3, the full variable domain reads DGGITQSPKYLFRKEGQNVTLSCEQNLNHDAMYWYRQDPGQGLRLIYYSQIVNDFQKGDIAEGYSVSREKKESFPLTVTSAQKNPTAFYLCASSISLAATDTQYFGPGTRLTVL.

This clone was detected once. The CDR3 loop reads CASSLTGTGYGYTF. CDR3 DNA sequence: TGTGCCAGCAGCCTCACCGGGACAGGGTACGGCTACACCTTC. The chain couples TRBV6-5 to TRBJ1-2, with 9 bases that match TRBD1. The CDR3 has 14 residues. Germline V CDR1 and CDR2: MNHEY, SVGAGI. V lost 6 bases, J lost 8 bases, and 10 bases stayed unmatched.

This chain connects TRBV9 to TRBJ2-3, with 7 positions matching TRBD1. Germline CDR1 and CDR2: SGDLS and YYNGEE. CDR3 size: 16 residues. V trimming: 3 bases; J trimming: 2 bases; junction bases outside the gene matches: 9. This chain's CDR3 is CASSATTGVPTDTQYF. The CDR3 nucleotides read TGTGCCAGCAGCGCGACAACAGGGGTACCCACAGATACGCAGTATTTT. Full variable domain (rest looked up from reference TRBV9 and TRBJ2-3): DSGVTQTPKHLITATGQRVTLRCSPRSGDLSVYWYQQSLDQGLQFLIQYYNGEERAKGNILERFSAQQFPDLHSELNLSSLELGDSALYFCASSATTGVPTDTQYFGPGTRLTVL.

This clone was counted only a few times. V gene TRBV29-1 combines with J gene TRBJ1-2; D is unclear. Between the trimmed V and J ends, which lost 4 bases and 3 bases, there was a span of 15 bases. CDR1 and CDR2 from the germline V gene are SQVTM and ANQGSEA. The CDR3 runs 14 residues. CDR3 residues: CSVAAEGSYYGYTF. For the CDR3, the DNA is TGCAGCGTTGCGGCGGAGGGAAGTTACTATGGCTACACCTTC.

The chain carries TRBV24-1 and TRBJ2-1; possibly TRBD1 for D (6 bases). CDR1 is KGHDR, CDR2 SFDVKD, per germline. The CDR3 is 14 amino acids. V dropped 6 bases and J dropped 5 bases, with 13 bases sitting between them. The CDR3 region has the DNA TGTGCCACCAGTTTGGACAGCCTCAACAATGAGCAGTTCTTC. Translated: CATSLDSLNNEQFF.

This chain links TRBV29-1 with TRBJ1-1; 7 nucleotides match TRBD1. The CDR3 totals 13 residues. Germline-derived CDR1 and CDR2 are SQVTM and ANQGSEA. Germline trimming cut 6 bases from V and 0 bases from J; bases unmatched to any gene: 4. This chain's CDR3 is CSVEGQMNTEAFF. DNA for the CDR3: TGCAGCGTCGAGGGACAGATGAACACTGAAGCTTTCTTT.

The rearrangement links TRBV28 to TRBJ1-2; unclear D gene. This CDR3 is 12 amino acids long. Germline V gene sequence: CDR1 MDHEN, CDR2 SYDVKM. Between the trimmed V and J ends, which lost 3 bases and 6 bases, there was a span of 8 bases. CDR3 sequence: CASSFGGDGYTF. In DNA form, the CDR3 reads TGTGCCAGCAGTTTCGGAGGAGATGGCTACACCTTC.

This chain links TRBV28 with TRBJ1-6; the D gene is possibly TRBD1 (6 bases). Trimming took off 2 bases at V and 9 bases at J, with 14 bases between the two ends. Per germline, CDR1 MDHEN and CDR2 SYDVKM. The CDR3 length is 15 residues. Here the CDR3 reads CASSLRGASGSPLHF. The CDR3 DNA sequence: TGTGCCAGCAGTTTACGGGGGGCTTCGGGTTCACCCCTCCACTTT.

CDR3 sequence: CASSATVTETQYF. CDR3 DNA: TGTGCCAGCAGCGCGACAGTGACCGAGACCCAGTACTTC. The chain is built from TRBV5-6 and TRBJ2-5, with a tentative D call TRBD1 (5 bases). The CDR3 length is 13 residues. V dropped 4 bases and J dropped 5 bases, with 12 bases sitting between them. Germline V gene sequence: CDR1 SGHDT, CDR2 YYEEEE. The complete variable domain, with remaining parts taken from reference TRBV5-6 and TRBJ2-5, reads DAGVTQSPTHLIKTRGQQVTLRCSPKSGHDTVSWYQQALGQGPQFIFQYYEEEERQRGNFPDRFSGHQFPNYSSELNVNALLLGDSALYLCASSATVTETQYFGPGTRLLVL.

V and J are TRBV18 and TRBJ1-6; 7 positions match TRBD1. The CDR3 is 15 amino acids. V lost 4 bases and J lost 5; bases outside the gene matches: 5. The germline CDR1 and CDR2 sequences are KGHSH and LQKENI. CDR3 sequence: CASSQSTGNNSPLHF. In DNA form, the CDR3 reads TGTGCCAGCTCACAATCGACAGGGAATAATTCACCCCTCCACTTT.

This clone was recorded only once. The CDR3 DNA is TGTGCCAGCAGCCAAGATGAAGGACTAGCGGGAGGCGAGCAGTACTTC. The encoded protein is CASSQDEGLAGGEQYF. The gene calls are TRBV3-1 (or the pseudogene TRBV3-2) and TRBJ2-7, with 14 bases that match TRBD2. CDR1 is LGHDT, CDR2 YNNKEL, per germline (reference sequence). V was pared by 0 bases and J by 6 bases, with 4 bases of the junction left unmatched. The CDR3 spans 16 residues.